These T cell receptor beta chains were read from a single sample in a study of blood T cell repertoires in COVID-19. Sequencing was performed with immunoSEQ multiplex PCR; in TCRdb, only in-frame clones are kept and a portion is missing. In the table there are about 200,000 clones, approximately 83% of which are singletons. The sequenced material came from PBMCs or T cells enriched from blood (not recorded which). The receptors were gathered from a middle-aged woman with acute COVID-19. CDR3s include the opening cysteine and the closing phenylalanine or tryptophan. The D gene is left open where the match is weak. Part of the rows lack a size; the others show once, few, many or a class for expanded clones.

cdr3_length d_call j_call v_call clone_size cdr3_aa cdr3_nt
13 NA TRBJ2-7 TRBV27 once CASSLREGYEQYF TGTGCCAGCAGTTTAAGAGAGGGCTACGAGCAGTACTTC
17 TRBD2 TRBJ2-3 TRBV7-9 NA CASSLRTSGSLGDTQYF TGTGCCAGCAGCCTCAGGACTAGCGGGAGTCTGGGAGATACGCAGTATTTT
14 NA TRBJ1-3 TRBV29-1 NA CSVQIGLSGNTIYF TGCAGCGTACAAATTGGGCTCTCTGGAAACACCATATATTTT
14 TRBD1 TRBJ1-2 TRBV2 NA CASLPDRGNYGYTF TGTGCCAGCCTTCCGGACAGGGGCAACTATGGCTACACCTTC
15 NA TRBJ1-5 TRBV28 NA CASSFPAGLNQPQHF TGTGCCAGCAGTTTCCCCGCGGGGCTCAATCAGCCCCAGCATTTT
14 NA TRBJ2-3 TRBV7-3 NA CASSLTPLTDTQYF TGTGCCAGCAGCTTAACCCCACTCACAGATACGCAGTATTTT
14 TRBD2 TRBJ2-4 TRBV7-2 NA CASSLDGGDGIQYF TGTGCCAGCAGCTTAGACGGGGGGGACGGCATTCAGTACTTC
14 NA TRBJ1-2 TRBV5-4 NA CASSSALDRRGYTF TGTGCCAGCAGCTCAGCGCTAGATAGGCGAGGCTACACCTTC
17 NA TRBJ2-2 TRBV4-1 NA CASSPRAGPLDTGELFF TGCGCCAGCAGCCCGAGGGCAGGCCCCCTTGATACCGGGGAGCTGTTTTTT
17 TRBD1 TRBJ2-6 TRBV7-2 NA CASTPTGALRGANVLTF TGTGCCAGCACACCGACAGGGGCCCTTCGTGGGGCCAACGTCCTGACTTTC
15 TRBD1 TRBJ1-5 TRBV28 NA CASSLIRGVTQPQHF TGTGCCAGCAGTTTAATCAGGGGGGTGACTCAGCCCCAGCATTTT
14 TRBD1 TRBJ1-2 TRBV3-1/TRBV3-2 once CASSIRTGGYGYTF TGTGCCAGCAGCATTCGGACAGGGGGGTATGGCTACACCTTC
13 NA TRBJ1-5 TRBV10-2 NA CASTGEGYQPQHF TGCGCCAGCACCGGGGAGGGTTATCAGCCCCAGCATTTT
15 TRBD2 TRBJ2-1 TRBV9 NA CASSFSGSSYNEQFF TGTGCCAGCAGCTTCAGCGGGAGCTCCTACAATGAGCAGTTCTTC
15 NA TRBJ2-3 TRBV11-2 NA CASSLVSAPTDTQYF TGTGCCAGCAGCTTAGTATCAGCGCCTACAGATACGCAGTATTTT
15 NA TRBJ2-2 TRBV5-8 NA CASSFWGVNTGELFF TGTGCCAGCAGCTTCTGGGGAGTGAACACCGGGGAGCTGTTTTTT
17 TRBD2 TRBJ2-1 TRBV5-1 NA CTSSLSSLAAAYNEQFF TGCACCAGCAGCTTGTCTTCTCTAGCGGCAGCCTACAATGAGCAGTTCTTC
15 NA TRBJ1-1 TRBV27 NA CASSEIWTANTEAFF TGTGCCAGCAGTGAAATCTGGACAGCCAACACTGAAGCTTTCTTT
16 NA TRBJ2-7 TRBV6-6 NA CASSYGTRGSSYEQYF TGTGCCAGCAGTTACGGGACCAGGGGATCCTCCTACGAGCAGTACTTC
15 NA TRBJ1-5 TRBV19 NA CASRPGQTVRQPQHF TGTGCCAGTAGGCCTGGACAGACGGTGAGGCAGCCCCAGCATTTT
18 NA TRBJ2-6 TRBV13 NA CASSLSVAGPDGANVLTF TGTGCCAGCAGCTTAAGTGTTGCAGGGCCCGATGGGGCCAACGTCCTGACTTTC
18 NA TRBJ2-7 TRBV7-9 NA CASSLARLGQPPSGEQYF TGTGCCAGCAGCTTAGCTAGGTTGGGTCAACCTCCGAGCGGCGAGCAGTACTTC
15 NA TRBJ2-1 TRBV27 NA CASSLAASPYNEQFF TGTGCCAGCAGTTTGGCGGCTAGCCCCTACAATGAGCAGTTCTTC
15 TRBD1 TRBJ1-5 TRBV28 NA CASSFRGQGNQPQHF TGTGCCAGCAGTTTCCGGGGACAGGGCAATCAGCCCCAGCATTTT
14 TRBD1 TRBJ1-3 TRBV19 few CASSGQFTRNTIYF TGTGCCAGTTCGGGACAGTTCACCCGAAACACCATATATTTT
15 TRBD1 TRBJ2-7 TRBV18 NA CASSPRQGAFYEQYF TGTGCCAGCTCACCTAGACAGGGGGCTTTCTACGAGCAGTACTTC
15 NA TRBJ2-7 TRBV5-1 NA CASSLGRGTGYEQYF TGCGCCAGCAGCTTGGGCCGGGGGACTGGCTACGAGCAGTACTTC
14 TRBD2 TRBJ2-2 TRBV28 NA CASRTSGSWGELFF TGTGCCAGCAGGACTAGCGGGAGCTGGGGGGAGCTGTTTTTT
14 TRBD1 TRBJ2-2 TRBV7-9 NA CASSYRGSTGELFF TGTGCCAGCAGCTACAGGGGGTCGACCGGGGAGCTGTTTTTT
16 NA TRBJ1-2 TRBV29-1 NA CSVEDHAGSPFYGYTF TGCAGCGTTGAAGACCATGCGGGGAGCCCTTTCTATGGCTACACCTTC
14 NA TRBJ1-1 TRBV30 NA CAWSVSPENTEAFF TGTGCCTGGAGTGTATCCCCAGAGAACACTGAAGCTTTCTTT
16 TRBD2 TRBJ2-7 TRBV6-2/TRBV6-3 NA CASSYPQVGGPYEQYF TGTGCCAGCAGTTACCCCCAGGTGGGAGGGCCGTACGAGCAGTACTTC
15 NA TRBJ2-5 TRBV7-2 NA CASSPAGLRDETQYF TGTGCCAGCAGCCCCGCGGGACTCCGGGACGAGACCCAGTACTTC
15 TRBD2 TRBJ2-7 TRBV7-2 NA CASSSVRGRLGEQYF TGTGCCAGCAGTTCTGTACGCGGGAGGCTCGGGGAGCAGTACTTC
14 TRBD2 TRBJ2-1 TRBV25-1 once CASSVLAGVGEQFF TGTGCCAGCAGTGTACTAGCGGGAGTGGGTGAGCAGTTCTTC
16 NA TRBJ2-1 TRBV3-1/TRBV3-2 once CASSQGSRQSKNEQFF TGTGCCAGCAGCCAAGGCTCGAGGCAATCTAAGAATGAGCAGTTCTTC
15 TRBD2 TRBJ2-1 TRBV9 once CASSRTSQDYNEQFF TGTGCCAGCAGCCGGACTAGCCAAGATTACAATGAGCAGTTCTTC
14 NA TRBJ1-1 TRBV27 NA CASSLSRVNTEAFF TGTGCCAGCAGTTTATCGCGGGTGAACACTGAAGCTTTCTTT
14 NA TRBJ2-7 TRBV9 few CASSVGAVSYEQYF TGTGCCAGCAGCGTAGGGGCTGTCTCCTACGAGCAGTACTTC
15 TRBD1 TRBJ2-7 TRBV19 NA CASSMGTGDTYEQYF TGTGCCAGTAGTATGGGGACAGGGGACACCTACGAGCAGTACTTC
13 NA TRBJ2-1 TRBV28 NA CASILRGWNEQFF TGTGCCAGCATCCTAAGGGGATGGAATGAGCAGTTCTTC
14 NA TRBJ2-7 TRBV11-1 NA CASSFSSASYEQYF TGTGCCAGCAGCTTTTCTAGCGCTTCCTACGAGCAGTACTTC
17 NA TRBJ2-7 TRBV11-2 NA CASSLYGRGTRDYEQYF TGTGCCAGCAGCTTATACGGCAGGGGGACTAGGGACTACGAGCAGTACTTC
15 NA TRBJ2-1 TRBV7-3 NA CASSLGGDGDNEQFF TGTGCCAGCAGCTTAGGCGGAGACGGTGACAATGAGCAGTTCTTC
15 TRBD2 TRBJ2-1 TRBV3-1/TRBV3-2 NA CASSRTLASYNEQFF TGTGCCAGCAGCCGGACACTAGCGTCCTACAATGAGCAGTTCTTC
18 NA TRBJ1-2 TRBV2 NA CASSEEGPQGTTNYGYTF TGTGCCAGCAGTGAAGAGGGGCCTCAGGGGACCACTAACTATGGCTACACCTTC
15 TRBD1 TRBJ1-2 TRBV28 NA CAISRRDSLNYGYTF TGTGCCATTTCGAGGAGGGACAGCCTTAACTATGGCTACACCTTC
16 NA TRBJ1-6 TRBV4-1 NA CASSKSGHSTDSPLHF TGCGCCAGCAGCAAATCGGGACATTCAACGGATTCACCCCTCCACTTT
15 NA TRBJ1-2 TRBV5-6 NA CASSTETARALGYTF TGTGCCAGCAGCACGGAGACAGCTCGGGCCTTGGGCTACACCTTC
15 TRBD2 TRBJ2-1 TRBV4-1 NA CASSQTGGPNNEQFF TGCGCCAGCAGCCAAACGGGAGGACCGAACAATGAGCAGTTCTTC
13 NA TRBJ1-2 TRBV10-3 NA CAISDGTYYGYTF TGTGCCATCAGTGATGGGACATACTATGGCTACACCTTC
12 NA TRBJ1-1 TRBV29-1 NA CSIRDYGTEAFF TGCAGCATAAGGGACTACGGCACTGAAGCTTTCTTT
17 TRBD1 TRBJ1-1 TRBV6-4 once CASSDERIGGSETEAFF TGTGCCAGCAGTGACGAACGGATAGGGGGCAGTGAGACTGAAGCTTTCTTT
15 TRBD2 TRBJ2-2 TRBV14 NA CASSPRGVSTGELFF TGTGCCAGCAGCCCCCGGGGGGTGAGCACCGGGGAGCTGTTTTTT
14 TRBD1 TRBJ2-7 TRBV9 NA CASSEMDRGNEQYF TGTGCCAGCAGCGAGATGGACAGGGGCAACGAGCAGTACTTC
14 NA TRBJ1-3 TRBV28 NA CASGRWLSGNTIYF TGTGCCAGCGGCCGATGGCTCTCTGGAAACACCATATATTTT
15 TRBD1 TRBJ2-1 TRBV11-1 NA CASSPDRVRFNEQFF TGTGCCAGCAGCCCGGACAGGGTAAGGTTTAATGAGCAGTTCTTC